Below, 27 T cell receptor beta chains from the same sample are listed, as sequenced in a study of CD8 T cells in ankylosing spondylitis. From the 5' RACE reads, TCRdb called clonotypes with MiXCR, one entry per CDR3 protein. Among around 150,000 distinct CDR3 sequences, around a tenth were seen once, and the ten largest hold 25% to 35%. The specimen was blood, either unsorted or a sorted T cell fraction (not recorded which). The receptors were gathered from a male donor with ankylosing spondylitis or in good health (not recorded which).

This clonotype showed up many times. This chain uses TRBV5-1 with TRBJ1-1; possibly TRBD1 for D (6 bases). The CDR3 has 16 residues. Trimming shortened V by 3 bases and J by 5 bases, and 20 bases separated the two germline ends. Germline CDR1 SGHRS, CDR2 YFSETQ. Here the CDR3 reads CASSYTGTRGNTEAFF. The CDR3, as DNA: TGCGCCAGCAGCTATACCGGGACAAGGGGTAATACTGAAGCTTTCTTT.

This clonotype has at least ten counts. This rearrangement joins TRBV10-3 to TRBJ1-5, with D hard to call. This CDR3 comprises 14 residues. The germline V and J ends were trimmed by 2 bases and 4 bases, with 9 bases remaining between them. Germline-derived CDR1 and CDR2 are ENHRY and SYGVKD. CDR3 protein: CAISEDLQNQPQHF. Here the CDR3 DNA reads TGTGCCATCAGTGAGGATCTACAGAATCAGCCCCAGCATTTT.

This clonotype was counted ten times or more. The CDR3 nucleotides are TGCGCCAGCAGCTCGGAGGGACTAGTAAGCTCCTACAATGAGCAGTTCTTC. It codes for CASSSEGLVSSYNEQFF. The chain links TRBV5-1 to TRBJ2-1; 8 bases fit TRBD2. From germline, CDR1 is SGHRS and CDR2 YFSETQ. J gave up 0 bases and V 3 bases, and 8 bases lay outside the gene matches. This CDR3 region has 17 residues. The full variable domain, rest sourced from reference TRBV5-1 and TRBJ2-1, is KAGVTQTPRYLIKTRGQQVTLSCSPISGHRSVSWYQQTPGQGLQFLFEYFSETQRNKGNFPGRFSGRQFSNSRSEMNVSTLELGDSALYLCASSSEGLVSSYNEQFFGPGTRLTVL.

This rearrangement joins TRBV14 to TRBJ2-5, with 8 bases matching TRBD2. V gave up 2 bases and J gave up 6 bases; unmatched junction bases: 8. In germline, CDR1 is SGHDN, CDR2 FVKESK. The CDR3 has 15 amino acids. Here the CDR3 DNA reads TGTGCCAGCAGCCAATGGGGGGCTAGCGGGCAGACCCAGTACTTC. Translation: CASSQWGASGQTQYF. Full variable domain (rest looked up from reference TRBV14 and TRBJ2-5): EAGVTQFPSHSVIEKGQTVTLRCDPISGHDNLYWYRRVMGKEIKFLLHFVKESKQDESGMPNNRFLAERTGGTYSTLKVQPAELEDSGVYFCASSQWGASGQTQYFGPGTRLLVL.

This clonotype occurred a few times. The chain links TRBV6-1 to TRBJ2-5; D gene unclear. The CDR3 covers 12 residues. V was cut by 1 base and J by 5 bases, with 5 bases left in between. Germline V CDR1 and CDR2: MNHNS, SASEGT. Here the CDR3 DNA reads TGTGCCAGCAGTGAAGTGAGGGAGACCCAGTACTTC. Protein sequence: CASSEVRETQYF.

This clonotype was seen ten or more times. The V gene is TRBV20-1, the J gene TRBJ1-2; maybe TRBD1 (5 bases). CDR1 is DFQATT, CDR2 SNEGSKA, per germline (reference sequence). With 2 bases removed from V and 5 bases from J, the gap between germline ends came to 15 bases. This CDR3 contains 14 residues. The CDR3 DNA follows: TGCAGTGCTAGACCCCCCCGGGGGGGGTATGGCTACACCTTC. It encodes CSARPPRGGYGYTF.

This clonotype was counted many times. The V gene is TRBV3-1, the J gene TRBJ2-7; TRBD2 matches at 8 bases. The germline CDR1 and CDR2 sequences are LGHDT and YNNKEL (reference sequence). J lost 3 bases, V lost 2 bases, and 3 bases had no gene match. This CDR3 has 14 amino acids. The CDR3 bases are TGTGCCAGCAGCCAAAGGGGGACTAGCTACGAGCAGTACTTC. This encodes CASSQRGTSYEQYF.

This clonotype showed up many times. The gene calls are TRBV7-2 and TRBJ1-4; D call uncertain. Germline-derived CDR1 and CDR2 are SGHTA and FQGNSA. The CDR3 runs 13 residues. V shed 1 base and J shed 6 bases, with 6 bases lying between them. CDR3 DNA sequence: TGTGCCAGCAGCTTAGACCGGGATGAAAAACTGTTTTTT. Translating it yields CASSLDRDEKLFF. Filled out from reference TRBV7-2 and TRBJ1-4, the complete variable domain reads GAGVSQSPSNKVTEKGKDVELRCDPISGHTALYWYRQSLGQGLEFLIYFQGNSAPDKSGLPSDRFSAERTGGSVSTLTIQRTQQEDSAVYLCASSLDRDEKLFFGSGTQLSVL.

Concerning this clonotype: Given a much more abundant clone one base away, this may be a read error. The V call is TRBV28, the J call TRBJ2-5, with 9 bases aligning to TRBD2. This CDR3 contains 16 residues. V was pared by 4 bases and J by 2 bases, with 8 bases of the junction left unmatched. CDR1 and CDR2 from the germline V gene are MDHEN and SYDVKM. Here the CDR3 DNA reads TGTGCCAGCAGTTCCCGCAGCGGGGGGTCGCAAGAGACCCAGTACTTC. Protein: CASSSRSGGSQETQYF. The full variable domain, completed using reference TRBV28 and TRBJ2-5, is DVKVTQSSRYLVKRTGEKVFLECVQDMDHENMFWYRQDPGLGLRLIYFSYDVKMKEKGDIPEGYSVSREKKERFSLILESASTNQTSMYLCASSSRSGGSQETQYFGPGTRLLVL.

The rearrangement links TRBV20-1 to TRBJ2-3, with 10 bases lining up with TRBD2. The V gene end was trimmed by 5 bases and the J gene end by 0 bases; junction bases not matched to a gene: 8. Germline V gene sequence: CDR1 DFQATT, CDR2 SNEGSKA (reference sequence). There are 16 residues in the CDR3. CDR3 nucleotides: TGCAGTGCTTTGACTAGCGGGTGGACTAGCACAGATACGCAGTATTTT. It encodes CSALTSGWTSTDTQYF.

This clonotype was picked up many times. The CDR3 spells CASSFGFKEPQHF. Written as DNA, the CDR3 is TGTGCCAGCAGTTTCGGCTTTAAGGAGCCCCAGCATTTT. The chain is built from TRBV12-3 or TRBV12-4 and TRBJ1-5; no clear D gene. V was trimmed by 3 bases and J by 8 bases, leaving 11 bases between them. The CDR3 length is 13 residues.

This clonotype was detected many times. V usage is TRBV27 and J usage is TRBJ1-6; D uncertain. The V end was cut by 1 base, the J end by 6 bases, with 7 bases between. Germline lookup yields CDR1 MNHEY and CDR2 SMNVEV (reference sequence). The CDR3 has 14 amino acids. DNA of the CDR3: TGTGCCAGCAGTTTATTAGCGTCTAATTCACCCCTCCACTTT. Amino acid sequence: CASSLLASNSPLHF.

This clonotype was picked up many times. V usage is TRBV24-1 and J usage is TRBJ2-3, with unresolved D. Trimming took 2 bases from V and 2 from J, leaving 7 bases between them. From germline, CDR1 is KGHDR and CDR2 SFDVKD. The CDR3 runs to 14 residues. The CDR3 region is CATSDYSPTDTQYF. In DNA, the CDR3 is TGTGCCACCAGTGATTACTCCCCCACAGATACGCAGTATTTT.

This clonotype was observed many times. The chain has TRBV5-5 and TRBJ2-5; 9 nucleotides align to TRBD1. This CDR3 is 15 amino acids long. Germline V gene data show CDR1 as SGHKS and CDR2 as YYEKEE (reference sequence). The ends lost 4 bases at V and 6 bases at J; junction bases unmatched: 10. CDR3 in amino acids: CASSPDPTGGKTQYF. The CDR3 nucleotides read TGTGCCAGCAGCCCTGACCCGACAGGGGGGAAGACCCAGTACTTC.

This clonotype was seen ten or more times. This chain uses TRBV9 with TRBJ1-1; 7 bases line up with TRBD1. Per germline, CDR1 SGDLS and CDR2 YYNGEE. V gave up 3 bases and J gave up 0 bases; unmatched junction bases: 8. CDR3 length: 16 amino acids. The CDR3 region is CASSAGGQIMNTEAFF. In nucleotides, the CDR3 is TGTGCCAGCAGCGCCGGGGGACAGATAATGAACACTGAAGCTTTCTTT.

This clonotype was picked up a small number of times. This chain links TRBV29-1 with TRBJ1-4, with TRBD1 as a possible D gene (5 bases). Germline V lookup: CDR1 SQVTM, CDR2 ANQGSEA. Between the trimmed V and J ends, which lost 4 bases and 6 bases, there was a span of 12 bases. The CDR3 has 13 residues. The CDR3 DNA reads TGCAGCGTTGTTCCAGGGCCAGATGAAAAACTGTTTTTT. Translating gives CSVVPGPDEKLFF.

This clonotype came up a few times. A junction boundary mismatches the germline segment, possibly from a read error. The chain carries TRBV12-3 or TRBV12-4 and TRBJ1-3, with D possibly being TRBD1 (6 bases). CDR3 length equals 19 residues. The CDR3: CASCFGLQGSRPSGNTIYF. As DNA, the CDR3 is TGTGCCAGCTGTTTCGGGCTACAGGGTAGTCGCCCCTCTGGAAACACCATATATTTT.

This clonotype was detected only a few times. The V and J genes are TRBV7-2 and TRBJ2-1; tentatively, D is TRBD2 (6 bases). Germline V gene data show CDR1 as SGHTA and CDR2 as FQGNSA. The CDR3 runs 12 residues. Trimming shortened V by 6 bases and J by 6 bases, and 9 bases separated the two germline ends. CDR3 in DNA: TGTGCCAGCAGACCGACTAGCAATGAGCAGTTCTTC. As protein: CASRPTSNEQFF.

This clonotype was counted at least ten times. CDR3 nucleotide sequence: TGTGCCAGCAGTTCCTCACAGGGACAAGAGACCCAGTACTTC. It specifies CASSSSQGQETQYF. The chain is built from TRBV12-3 or TRBV12-4 and TRBJ2-5, with D possibly being TRBD1 (6 bases). Trimming removed 4 bases from V and 2 bases from J, with 11 bases in between. The CDR3 consists of 14 residues.

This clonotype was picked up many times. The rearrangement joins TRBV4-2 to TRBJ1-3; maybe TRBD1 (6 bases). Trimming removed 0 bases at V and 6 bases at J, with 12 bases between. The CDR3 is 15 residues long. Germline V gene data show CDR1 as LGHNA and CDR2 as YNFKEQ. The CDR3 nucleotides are TGTGCCAGCAGCCAAGAGACAGGCGGGGCAAACACCATATATTTT. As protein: CASSQETGGANTIYF.

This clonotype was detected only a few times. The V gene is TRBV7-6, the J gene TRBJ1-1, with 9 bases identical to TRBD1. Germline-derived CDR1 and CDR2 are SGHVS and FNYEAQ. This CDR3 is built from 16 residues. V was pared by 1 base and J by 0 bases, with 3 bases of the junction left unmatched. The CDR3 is CASSLGTGALNTEAFF. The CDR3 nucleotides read TGTGCCAGCAGCTTAGGGACAGGGGCGCTGAACACTGAAGCTTTCTTT.

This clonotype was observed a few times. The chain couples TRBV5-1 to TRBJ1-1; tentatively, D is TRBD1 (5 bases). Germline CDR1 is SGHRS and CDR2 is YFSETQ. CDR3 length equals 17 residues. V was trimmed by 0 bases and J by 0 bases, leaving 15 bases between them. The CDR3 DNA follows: TGCGCCAGCAGCTTGGCCGCGGGGCCCCCCATGAACACTGAAGCTTTCTTT. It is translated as CASSLAAGPPMNTEAFF.

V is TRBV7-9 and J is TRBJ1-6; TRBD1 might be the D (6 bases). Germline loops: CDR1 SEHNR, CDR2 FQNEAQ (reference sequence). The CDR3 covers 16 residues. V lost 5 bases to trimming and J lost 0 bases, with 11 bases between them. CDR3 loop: CASSPQGSSYNSPLHF. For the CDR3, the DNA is TGTGCCAGCAGCCCACAGGGATCCTCCTATAATTCACCCCTCCACTTT.

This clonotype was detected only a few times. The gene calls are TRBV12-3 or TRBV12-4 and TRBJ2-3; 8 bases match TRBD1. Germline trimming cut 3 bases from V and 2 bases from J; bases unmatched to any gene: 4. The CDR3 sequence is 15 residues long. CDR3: CASSLRTGSTDTQYF. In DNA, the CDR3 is TGTGCCAGCAGTTTGAGGACAGGGTCCACAGATACGCAGTATTTT.

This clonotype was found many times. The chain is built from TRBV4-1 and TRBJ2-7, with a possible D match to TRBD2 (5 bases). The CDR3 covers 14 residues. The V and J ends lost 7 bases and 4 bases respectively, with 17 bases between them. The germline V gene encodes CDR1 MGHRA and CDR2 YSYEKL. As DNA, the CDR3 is TGCGCCAGCACCAAGCCCCAGGACTCTTACGAGCAGTACTTC. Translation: CASTKPQDSYEQYF.

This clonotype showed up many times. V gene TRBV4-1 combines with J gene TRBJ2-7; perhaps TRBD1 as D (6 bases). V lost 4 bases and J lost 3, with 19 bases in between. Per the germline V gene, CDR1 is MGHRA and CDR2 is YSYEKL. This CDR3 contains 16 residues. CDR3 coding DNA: TGCGCCAGCAGCCCCCCCGACAGGTTACGGGGCTACGAGCAGTACTTC. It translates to CASSPPDRLRGYEQYF.

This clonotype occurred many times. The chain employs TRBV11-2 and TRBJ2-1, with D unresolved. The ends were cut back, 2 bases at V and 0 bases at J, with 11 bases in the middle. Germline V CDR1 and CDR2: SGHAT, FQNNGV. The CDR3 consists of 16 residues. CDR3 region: CASSLLAGSSYNEQFF. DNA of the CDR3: TGTGCCAGCAGCTTACTGGCAGGCAGCTCCTACAATGAGCAGTTCTTC.